The source of this T cell receptor (beta chain) is a study of blood T cell repertoires in COVID-19. Measured with immunoSEQ multiplex PCR; TCRdb has only the in-frame clones, and not every one. The data contain hundreds of thousands of clones, 82% of them singletons. The CDR3 loop spans 14 amino acids. Germline V gene sequence: CDR1 SGHRS, CDR2 YFSETQ. V trimming: 4 bases; J trimming: 5 bases; junction bases outside the gene matches: 7. This chain connects TRBV5-1 to TRBJ2-7; 9 positions agree with TRBD1. The sequenced material came from peripheral blood. This receptor was taken from a woman of 80 years or more with acute or convalescent COVID-19. DNA of the CDR3: TGCGCCAGCAGCACAGGACAGGGGTACCACGAGCAGTACTTC. This translates into CASSTGQGYHEQYF.